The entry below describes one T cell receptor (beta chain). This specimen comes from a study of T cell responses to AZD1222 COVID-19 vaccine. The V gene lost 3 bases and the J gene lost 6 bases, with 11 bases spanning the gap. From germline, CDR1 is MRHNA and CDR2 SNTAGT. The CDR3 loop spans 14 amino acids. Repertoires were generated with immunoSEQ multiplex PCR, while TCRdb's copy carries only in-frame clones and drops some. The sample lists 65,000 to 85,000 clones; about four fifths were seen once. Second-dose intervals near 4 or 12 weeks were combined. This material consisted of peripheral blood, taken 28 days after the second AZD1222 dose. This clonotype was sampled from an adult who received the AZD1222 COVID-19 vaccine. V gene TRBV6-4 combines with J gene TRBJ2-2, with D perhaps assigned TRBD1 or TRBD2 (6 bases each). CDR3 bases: TGTGCCAGCAGTGAAAACAGGGAGGCCGGGGAGCTGTTTTTT. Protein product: CASSENREAGELFF.